This T cell receptor (beta chain) was recorded in a study of blood T cell repertoires in COVID-19. As for the study in general: In each case, the material was cDNA or gDNA derived from T cells, B-cell-depleted T cells, or PBMCs.

This clone was seen once. Per the original data handling: Reference gene primer amplification gave nucleated cell count estimates. Clones were sequenced by immunoSEQ multiplex PCR, and TCRdb holds only the in-frame ones, with some missing. D and trimming come from the DNA, and the V and J calls and clone size come from that table. The sample shows 150,000 to 200,000 clones, 80% of them seen only once. The CDR3 runs 12 residues. Germline V gives CDR1 LGHDT, CDR2 YNNKEL (reference sequence). V lost 1 base to trimming and J lost 6 bases, with 7 bases between them. Specimen: PBMCs or T cells enriched from blood (not recorded which). The TCR originated in an older woman who had recovered from COVID-19. This sequence joins TRBV3-1 (or the pseudogene TRBV3-2) and TRBJ2-7; unclear D gene. CDR3 amino acids: CASSQVSGEQYF. The CDR3 DNA sequence: TGTGCCAGCAGCCAAGTGTCGGGCGAGCAGTACTTC.